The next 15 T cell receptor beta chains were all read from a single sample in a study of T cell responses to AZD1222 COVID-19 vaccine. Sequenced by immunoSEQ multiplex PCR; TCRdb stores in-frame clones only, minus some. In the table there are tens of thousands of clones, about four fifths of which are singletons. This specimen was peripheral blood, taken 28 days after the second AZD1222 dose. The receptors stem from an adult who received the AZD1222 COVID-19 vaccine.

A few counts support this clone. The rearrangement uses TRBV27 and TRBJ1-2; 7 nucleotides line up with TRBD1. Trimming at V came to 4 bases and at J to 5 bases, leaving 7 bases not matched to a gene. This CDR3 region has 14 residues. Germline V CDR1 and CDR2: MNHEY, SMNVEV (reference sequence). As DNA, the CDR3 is TGTGCCAGCAGTTCGCTCGACAGGGTTTATGGCTACACCTTC. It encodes CASSSLDRVYGYTF.

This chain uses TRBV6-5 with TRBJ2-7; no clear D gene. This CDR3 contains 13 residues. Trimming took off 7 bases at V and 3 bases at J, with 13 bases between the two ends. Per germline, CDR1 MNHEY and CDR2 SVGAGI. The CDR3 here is CASINDSVYEQYF. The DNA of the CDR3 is TGTGCCAGCATAAACGACTCTGTCTACGAGCAGTACTTC.

The CDR3 DNA reads as TGTGCCAGCAGTTACGGGGAAAACACTGAAGCTTTCTTT. Its translation: CASSYGENTEAFF. The rearrangement uses TRBV6-5 and TRBJ1-1, with D uncertain. There are 13 residues in the CDR3. Germline CDR1 reads MNHEY; CDR2 reads SVGAGI. V shed 2 bases and J shed 2 bases, with 6 bases lying between them.

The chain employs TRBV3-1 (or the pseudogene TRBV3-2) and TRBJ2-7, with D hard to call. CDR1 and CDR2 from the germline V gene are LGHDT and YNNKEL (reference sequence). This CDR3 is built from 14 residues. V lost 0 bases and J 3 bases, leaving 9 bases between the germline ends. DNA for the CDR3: TGTGCCAGCAGCCAAGATGAACTGATCTACGAGCAGTACTTC. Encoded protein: CASSQDELIYEQYF.

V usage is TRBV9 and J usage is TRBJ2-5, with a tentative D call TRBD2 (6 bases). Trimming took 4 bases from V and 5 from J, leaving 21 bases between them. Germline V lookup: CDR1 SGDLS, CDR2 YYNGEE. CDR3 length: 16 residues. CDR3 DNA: TGTGCCAGCAGCCCCGGGACTCCTAGGGTGTGGGAGACCCAGTACTTC. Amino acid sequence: CASSPGTPRVWETQYF.

CDR3 nucleotides: TGCGCCAGCAGTTGGGACAGGGGTTCCTACGAGCAGTACTTC. It encodes CASSWDRGSYEQYF. The rearrangement links TRBV10-2 to TRBJ2-7; TRBD1 aligns across 10 bases. CDR3 size: 14 residues. J was trimmed by 1 base and V by 5 bases; bases with no gene match: 2. CDR1 and CDR2 from the germline V gene are WSHSY and SAAADI.

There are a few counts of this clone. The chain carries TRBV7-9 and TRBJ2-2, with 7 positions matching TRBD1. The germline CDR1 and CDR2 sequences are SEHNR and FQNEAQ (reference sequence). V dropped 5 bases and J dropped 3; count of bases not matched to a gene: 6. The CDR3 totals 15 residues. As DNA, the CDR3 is TGTGCCAGCAGCCAAAGTACAGGGGACACCGGGGAGCTGTTTTTT. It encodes CASSQSTGDTGELFF.

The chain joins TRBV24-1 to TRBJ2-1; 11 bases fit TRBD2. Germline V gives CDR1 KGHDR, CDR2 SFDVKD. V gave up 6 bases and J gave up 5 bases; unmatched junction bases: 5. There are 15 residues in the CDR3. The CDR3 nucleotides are TGTGCCACCAGTCATACTAGCGGGGGACACAATGAGCAGTTCTTC. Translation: CATSHTSGGHNEQFF.

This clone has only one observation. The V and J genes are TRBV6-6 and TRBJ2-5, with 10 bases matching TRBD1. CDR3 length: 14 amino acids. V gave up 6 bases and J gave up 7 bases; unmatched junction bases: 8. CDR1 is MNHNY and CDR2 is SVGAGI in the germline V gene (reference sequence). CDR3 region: CASSSGTGAGTQYF. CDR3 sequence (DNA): TGTGCCAGCAGCTCCGGGACAGGGGCGGGGACCCAGTACTTC.

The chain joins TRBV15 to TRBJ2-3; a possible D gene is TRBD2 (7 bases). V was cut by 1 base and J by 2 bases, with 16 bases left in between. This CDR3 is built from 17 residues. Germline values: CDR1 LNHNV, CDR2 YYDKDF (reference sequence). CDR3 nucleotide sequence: TGTGCCACCAGCAGAGGACTCGGGGGGCCTTCCACAGATACGCAGTATTTT. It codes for CATSRGLGGPSTDTQYF.

CDR3 sequence (DNA): TGCGCCAGCATGACTAGCGGGGACACAGATACGCAGTATTTT. Amino acids: CASMTSGDTDTQYF. The chain is built from TRBV10-2 and TRBJ2-3; TRBD2 aligns across 11 bases. The germline gives CDR1 WSHSY, CDR2 SAAADI. This CDR3 region has 14 residues. V gave up 7 bases and J gave up 2 bases; unmatched junction bases: 2.

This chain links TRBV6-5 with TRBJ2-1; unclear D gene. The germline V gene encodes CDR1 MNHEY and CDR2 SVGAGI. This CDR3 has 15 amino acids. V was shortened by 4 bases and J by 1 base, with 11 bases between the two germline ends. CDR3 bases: TGTGCCAGCAGTTTGGCGGCTGTTTCCTACAATGAGCAGTTCTTC. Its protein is CASSLAAVSYNEQFF.

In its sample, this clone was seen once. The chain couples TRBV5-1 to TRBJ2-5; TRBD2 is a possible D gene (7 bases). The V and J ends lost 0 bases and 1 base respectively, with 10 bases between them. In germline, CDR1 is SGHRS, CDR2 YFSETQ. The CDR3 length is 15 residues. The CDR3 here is CASSLEGGLQETQYF. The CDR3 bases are TGCGCCAGCAGCTTGGAGGGGGGGCTCCAAGAGACCCAGTACTTC.

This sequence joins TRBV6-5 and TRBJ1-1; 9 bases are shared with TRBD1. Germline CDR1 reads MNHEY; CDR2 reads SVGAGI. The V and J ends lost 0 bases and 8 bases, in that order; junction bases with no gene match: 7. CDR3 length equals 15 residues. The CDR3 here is CASSYSGTGHLEAFF. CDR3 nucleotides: TGTGCCAGCAGTTACTCGGGGACAGGGCATTTGGAAGCTTTCTTT.

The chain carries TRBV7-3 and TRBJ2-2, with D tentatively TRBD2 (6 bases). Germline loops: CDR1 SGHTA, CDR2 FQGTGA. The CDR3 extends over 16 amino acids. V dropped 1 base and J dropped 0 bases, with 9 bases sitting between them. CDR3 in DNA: TGTGCCAGCAGCTTAAACGGGGGATCGAACACCGGGGAGCTGTTTTTT. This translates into CASSLNGGSNTGELFF.